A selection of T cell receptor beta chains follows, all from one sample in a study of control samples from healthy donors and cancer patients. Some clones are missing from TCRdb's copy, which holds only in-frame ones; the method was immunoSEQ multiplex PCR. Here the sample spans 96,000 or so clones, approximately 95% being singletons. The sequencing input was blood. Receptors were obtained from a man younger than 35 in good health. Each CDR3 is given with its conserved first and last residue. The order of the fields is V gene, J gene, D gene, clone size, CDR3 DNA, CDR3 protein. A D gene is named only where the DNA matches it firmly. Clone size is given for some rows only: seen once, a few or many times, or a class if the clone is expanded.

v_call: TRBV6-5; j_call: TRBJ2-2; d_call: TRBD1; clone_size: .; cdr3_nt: TGTGCCAGCAGTAGGACAGGATTGAACACCGGGGAGCTGTTTTTT; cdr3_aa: CASSRTGLNTGELFF
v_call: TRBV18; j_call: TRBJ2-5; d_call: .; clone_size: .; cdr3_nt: TGTGCCAGCTCACCCCAAGAGACCCAGTACTTC; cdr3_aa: CASSPQETQYF
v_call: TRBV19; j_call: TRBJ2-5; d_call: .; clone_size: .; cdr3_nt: TGTGCCAGTATCTCGACAGGAGCGGAGACCCAGTACTTC; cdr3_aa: CASISTGAETQYF
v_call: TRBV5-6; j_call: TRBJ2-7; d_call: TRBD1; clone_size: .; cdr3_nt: TGTGCCAGCAACTACCGGACAGGGATCTACGATCAGTACTTC; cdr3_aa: CASNYRTGIYDQYF
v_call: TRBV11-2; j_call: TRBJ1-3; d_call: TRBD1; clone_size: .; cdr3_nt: TGTGCCAGCAGAACCGCGGCAGGGGGAGCCTCTGGAAACACCATATATTTT; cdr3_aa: CASRTAAGGASGNTIYF
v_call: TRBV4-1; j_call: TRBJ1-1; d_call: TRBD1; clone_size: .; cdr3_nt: TGCGCCAGCAGCCCCGGACAGGGACCGACTGAAGCTTTCTTT; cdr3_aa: CASSPGQGPTEAFF
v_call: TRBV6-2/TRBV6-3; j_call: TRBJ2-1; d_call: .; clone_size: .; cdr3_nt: TGTGCCAGCAGTTTAGAAGGCTCCTACAATGAGCAGTTCTTC; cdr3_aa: CASSLEGSYNEQFF
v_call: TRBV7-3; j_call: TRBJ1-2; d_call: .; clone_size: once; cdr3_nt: TGTGCCAGCAGCTTAATGCGGCGTAACTATGGCTACACCTTC; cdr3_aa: CASSLMRRNYGYTF
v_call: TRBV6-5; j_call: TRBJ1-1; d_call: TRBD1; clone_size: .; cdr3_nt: TGTGCCAGCAGGACAGGGGGATGGGACACTGAAGCTTTCTTT; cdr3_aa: CASRTGGWDTEAFF
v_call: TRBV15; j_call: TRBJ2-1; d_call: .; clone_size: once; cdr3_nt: TGTGCCACCACCGATACCCGTAAACCGGGGATCAACAATGAGCAGTTCTTC; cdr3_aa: CATTDTRKPGINNEQFF
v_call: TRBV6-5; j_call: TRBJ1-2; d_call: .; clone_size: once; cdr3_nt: TGTGCCAGCAGTCTTGACCGGGTTCAGGGCTACACCTTC; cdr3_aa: CASSLDRVQGYTF
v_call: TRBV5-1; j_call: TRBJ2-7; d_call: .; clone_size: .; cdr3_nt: TGCGCCAGCAGCATAGAACAGGGACACTACGAGCAGTACTTC; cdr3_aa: CASSIEQGHYEQYF
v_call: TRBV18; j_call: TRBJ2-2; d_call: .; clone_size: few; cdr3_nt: TGTGCCAGCTCACCACGGGGGGTCACCGGGGAGCTGTTTTTT; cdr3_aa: CASSPRGVTGELFF
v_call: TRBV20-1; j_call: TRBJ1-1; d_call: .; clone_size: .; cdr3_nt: TGCAGTGCCACGCGTGGGGGTACGGCTTTCTTT; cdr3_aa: CSATRGGTAFF
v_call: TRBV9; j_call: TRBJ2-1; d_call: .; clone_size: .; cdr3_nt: TGTGCCAGCAGCGGATTAGGACTCCCTCCCAATGAGCAGTTCTTC; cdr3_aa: CASSGLGLPPNEQFF
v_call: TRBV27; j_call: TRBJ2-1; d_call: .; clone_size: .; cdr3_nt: TGTGCCAGCAGTCCTCGCGGGACGGTCTACAATGAGCAGTTCTTC; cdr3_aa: CASSPRGTVYNEQFF
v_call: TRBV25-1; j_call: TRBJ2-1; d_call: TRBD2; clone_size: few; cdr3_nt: TGTGCCAGCAGTGCGGGACTAGCGGGAGTAATGGATGAGCAGTTCTTC; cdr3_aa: CASSAGLAGVMDEQFF
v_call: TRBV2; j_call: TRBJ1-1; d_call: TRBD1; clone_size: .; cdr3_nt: TGTGCCAGCAATGTGTTGTCAGGGGGGAATAGAATTGTCACTGAAGCTTTCTTT; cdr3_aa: CASNVLSGGNRIVTEAFF
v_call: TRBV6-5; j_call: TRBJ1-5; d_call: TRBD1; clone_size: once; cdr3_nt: TGTGCCAGCAGACGGACAGGGGAGTCGACTCAGCCCCAGCATTTT; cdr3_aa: CASRRTGESTQPQHF
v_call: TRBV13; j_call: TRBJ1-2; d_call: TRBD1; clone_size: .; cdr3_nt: TGTGCCAGCAGCTCCAGGCTTTTGAGGGGGCGCGATGGCTACACCTTC; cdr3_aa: CASSSRLLRGRDGYTF
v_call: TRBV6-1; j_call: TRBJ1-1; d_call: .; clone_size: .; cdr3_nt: TGTGCCAGCAGTGAAGTGCTCGGGACTGAAGCTTTCTTT; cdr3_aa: CASSEVLGTEAFF
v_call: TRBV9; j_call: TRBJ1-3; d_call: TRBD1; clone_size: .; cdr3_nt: TGTGCCAGCAGCGTTCAGGGGGCTTCTGGAAACACCATATATTTT; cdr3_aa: CASSVQGASGNTIYF
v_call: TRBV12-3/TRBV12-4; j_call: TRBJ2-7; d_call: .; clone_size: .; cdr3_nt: TGTGCCAGCAGCCGGGACCGGGCCTACGAGCAGTACTTC; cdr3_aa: CASSRDRAYEQYF
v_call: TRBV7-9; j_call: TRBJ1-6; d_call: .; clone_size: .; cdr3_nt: TGTGCCAGCAGCCCCGGGGCGGTAAATAATTCACCCCTCCACTTT; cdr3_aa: CASSPGAVNNSPLHF
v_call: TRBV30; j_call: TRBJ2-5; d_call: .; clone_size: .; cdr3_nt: TGTGCCTGGAGTCTAGACAGGCCACCTAACTTC; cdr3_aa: CAWSLDRPPNF
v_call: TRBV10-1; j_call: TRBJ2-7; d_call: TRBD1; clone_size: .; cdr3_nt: TGCGCCACCATATGCGGGGACAGGAGGCAATACGAGCAGTACTTC; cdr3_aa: CATICGDRRQYEQYF
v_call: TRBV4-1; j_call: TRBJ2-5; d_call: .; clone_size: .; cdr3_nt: TGCGCCAGCAGCCAAGGTCAAGAGGAGACCCAGTACTTC; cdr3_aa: CASSQGQEETQYF
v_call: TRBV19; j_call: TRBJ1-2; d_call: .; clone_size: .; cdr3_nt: TGTGCCAGTATTCCGGGGGACCAACCAGTTTTTGGCTACACCTTC; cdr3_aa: CASIPGDQPVFGYTF
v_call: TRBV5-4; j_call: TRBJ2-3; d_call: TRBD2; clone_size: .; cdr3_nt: TGTGCCAGCAGCTGGGCTACTAGCGGGGGCACAGATACGCAGTATTTT; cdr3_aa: CASSWATSGGTDTQYF
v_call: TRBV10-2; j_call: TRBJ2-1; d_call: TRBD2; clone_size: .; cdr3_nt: TGCGCCAGCAACGGACTAGCGGGAGCGGATGAGCAGTTCTTC; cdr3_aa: CASNGLAGADEQFF
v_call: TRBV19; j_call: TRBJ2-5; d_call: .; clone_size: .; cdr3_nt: TGTGCCAGTAGTATAGAATTGGGTCTAGCTGATCAAGAGACCCAGTACTTC; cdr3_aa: CASSIELGLADQETQYF
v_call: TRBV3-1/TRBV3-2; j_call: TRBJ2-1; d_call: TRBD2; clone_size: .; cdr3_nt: TGTGCCAGCAGCGAGGAGCGGGGGGCCTCCAATGAGCAGTTCTTC; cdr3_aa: CASSEERGASNEQFF
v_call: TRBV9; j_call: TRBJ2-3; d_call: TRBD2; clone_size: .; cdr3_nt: TGTGCCAGCAGCGTAGGTGGGGGGGCAGATACGCAGTATTTT; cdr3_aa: CASSVGGGADTQYF
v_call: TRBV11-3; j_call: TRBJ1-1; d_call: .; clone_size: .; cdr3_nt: TGTGCCAGCAGCCCCGTCGGGGTGTGGGGAGTAGTGGCTTTCTTT; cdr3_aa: CASSPVGVWGVVAFF
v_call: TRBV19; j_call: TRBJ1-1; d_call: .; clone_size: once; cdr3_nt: TGTGCCAGTAGTATTGGACAGTCGAACACTGAAGCTTTCTTT; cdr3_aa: CASSIGQSNTEAFF
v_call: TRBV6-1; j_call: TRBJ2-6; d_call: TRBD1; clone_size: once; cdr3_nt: TGTGCCAGCAGTGAATATCGGGACAGGGGACCCGCCTTCTCTGGGGCCAACGTCCTGACTTTC; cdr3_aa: CASSEYRDRGPAFSGANVLTF
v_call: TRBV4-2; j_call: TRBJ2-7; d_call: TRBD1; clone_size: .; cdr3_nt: TGTGCCAGCAGCCAAGGTCCACCGGGACAGACGGTCTACGAGCAGTACTTC; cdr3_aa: CASSQGPPGQTVYEQYF
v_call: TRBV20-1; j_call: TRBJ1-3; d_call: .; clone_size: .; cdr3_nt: TGCAGTGCTAGTCCGGGGAACTCTGGAAACACCATATATTTT; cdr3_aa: CSASPGNSGNTIYF
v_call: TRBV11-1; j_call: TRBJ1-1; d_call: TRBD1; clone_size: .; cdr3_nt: TGTGCCAGCAGCTTCGGACAGGGACCTGAAGCTTTCTTT; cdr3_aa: CASSFGQGPEAFF
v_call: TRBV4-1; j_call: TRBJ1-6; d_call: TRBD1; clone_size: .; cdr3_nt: TGCGCCAGCAGCCAAGAAACAGGGGGCTTGAATTCACCCCTCCACTTT; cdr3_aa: CASSQETGGLNSPLHF
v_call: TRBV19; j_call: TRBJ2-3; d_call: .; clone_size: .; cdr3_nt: TGTGCCAGTAGGGGAGGGGGGAGAGTGGACACAGATACGCAGTATTTT; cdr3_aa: CASRGGGRVDTDTQYF
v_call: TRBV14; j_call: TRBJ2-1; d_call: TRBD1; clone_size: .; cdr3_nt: TGTGCCAGCAGTCCAGCGTCGACAGGGGCCTACAATGAGCAGTTCTTC; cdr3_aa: CASSPASTGAYNEQFF
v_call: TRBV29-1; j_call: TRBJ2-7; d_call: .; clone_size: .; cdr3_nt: TGCAGCGTTGAAGGGCCGGGGAACGAGCAGTACTTC; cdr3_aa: CSVEGPGNEQYF
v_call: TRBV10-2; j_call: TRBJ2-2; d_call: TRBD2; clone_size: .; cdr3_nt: TGCGCCAGCAGTGAGTTAGCGGGAGTCGGGGAGCTGTTTTTT; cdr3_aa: CASSELAGVGELFF
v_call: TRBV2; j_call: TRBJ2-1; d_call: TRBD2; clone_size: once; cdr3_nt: TGTGCCAGCAAGACCGAGACTAGCGGGATGTGGAATGAGCAGTTCTTC; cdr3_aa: CASKTETSGMWNEQFF
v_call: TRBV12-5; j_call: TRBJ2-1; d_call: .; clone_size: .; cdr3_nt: TGTGCTAGTGGTTTCACCGGGGGAGGCTACAATGAGCAGTTCTTC; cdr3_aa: CASGFTGGGYNEQFF
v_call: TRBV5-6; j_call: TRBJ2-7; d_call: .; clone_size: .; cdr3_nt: TGTGCCAGCAGCTTGATATCGGCGGGGCCCTACGAGCAGTACTTC; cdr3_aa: CASSLISAGPYEQYF
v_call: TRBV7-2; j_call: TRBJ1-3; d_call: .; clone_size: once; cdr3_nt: TGTGCCAGCAGCTTAGCAGCAGGGACGGGTGGAAACACCATATATTTT; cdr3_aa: CASSLAAGTGGNTIYF
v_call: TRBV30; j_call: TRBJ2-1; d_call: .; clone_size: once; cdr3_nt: TGTGCCTGGAGTCCGGGAGTGCAAAATGAGCAGTTCTTC; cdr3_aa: CAWSPGVQNEQFF